This section outlines one T cell receptor beta chain sequence together with its context. Its antigen is unknown. It has no much larger one-base neighbor in the sample; base qualities were not kept. The data belong to a study of siplizumab effects on memory and regulatory T cells (dated by TCRdb to between 2018 and 2021). For the wider study: The effect of the anti-CD2 antibody siplizumab on alloreactive T-cell subsets was examined in allogeneic mixed lymphocyte reactions constructed from human PBMCs. Study-wide findings and limitations: Because sequences below about 10^-5 frequency were poorly captured, only a minor fraction of alloreactive clones could be mapped to unstimulated subsets. Compared with memory T cells, unstimulated naive T cells appeared more diverse, and naive cells seemed to make a substantial contribution to the alloresponse. In reactions with siplizumab, an average of approximately 70% of mappable alloreactive CD4+ clones were Treg-derived, compared with around 30% in control reactions. The suppressive function of proliferating Tregs from siplizumab cultures was not functionally confirmed. About 75-96% of proliferating CD4+ or CD8+ clones could not be given a naive or memory phenotype. The cumulative frequency of alloreactive sequences traceable to unstimulated CD4+ memory T cells was significantly reduced by siplizumab.

Sorted unstimulated T cells and proliferating T cells recovered from mixed lymphocyte reactions were subjected to TCRbeta CDR3 sequencing. Fresh whole blood from ten to eleven HLA-typed healthy donors served as the source for isolating PBMCs. Unstimulated CD4+ regulatory T cells were FACS-sorted to map the origin of alloreactive clones. The method behind the library was the immunoSEQ multiplex PCR assay. Approximately 10^5 TCR templates per sample were assayed by the deep sequencing platform. Genomic DNA extracted from sorted T cells was used for TCRbeta CDR3 sequencing. Per the source publication's procedure: The R programming language was used for clonal analysis of the TCRbeta CDR3 data. Alloreactive CD4+ and CD8+ clones were defined by comparing unstimulated samples with post-reaction CFSE-low samples. By matching sequences to the repertoires of sorted unstimulated Treg and non-Treg cells, each alloreactive CD4+ clone was assigned a regulatory or non-regulatory origin. TCRdb took this table from immuneACCESS and kept in-frame rearrangements with V and J called. Such tables lack part of the clones; where checked against another copy, unresolved V genes explain under half of the gap, and the rest is unexplained. The V and J calls and clone size come from that table; D and trimming were worked out from the DNA. In all, the sample holds roughly 82,000 clones, and approximately 88% of those were seen once. The top ten constitute roughly 1.4% of the sample.

The sequenced sample was Tregs sorted from blood. This clonotype was sampled from a human donor in good health.

The nucleotides are TGTGCCAGCAGCTTCTCGGCATCACCCTACGAGCAGTACTTC. Its amino acids are CASSFSASPYEQYF. This sequence uses TRBV7-9 and TRBJ2-7, with the D gene not confidently named. The CDR3 measures 14 amino acids from cysteine to phenylalanine. CDR3 DNA is the only sequence kept; it has 42 bases, read in frame from the first base. According to the germline V gene (reference sequence), CDR1 reads SEHNR and CDR2 reads FQNEAQ. The germline ends are 11 bases apart after V is trimmed by 3 bases and J by 2 bases.